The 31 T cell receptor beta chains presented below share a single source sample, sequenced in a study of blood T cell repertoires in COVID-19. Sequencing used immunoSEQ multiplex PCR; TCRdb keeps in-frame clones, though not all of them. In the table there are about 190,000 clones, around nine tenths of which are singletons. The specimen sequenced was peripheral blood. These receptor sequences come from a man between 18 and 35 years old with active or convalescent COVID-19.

In DNA, the CDR3 is TGTGCCAGCAACCCGCGCTCAGGGGACACGCAGTATTTT. It codes for CASNPRSGDTQYF. The rearrangement uses TRBV2 and TRBJ2-3, with a possible D match to TRBD1 (6 bases). Trimming shortened V by 7 bases and J by 9 bases, and 17 bases separated the two germline ends. Germline assignment: CDR1 SNHLY and CDR2 FYNNEI. The CDR3 sequence is 13 residues long.

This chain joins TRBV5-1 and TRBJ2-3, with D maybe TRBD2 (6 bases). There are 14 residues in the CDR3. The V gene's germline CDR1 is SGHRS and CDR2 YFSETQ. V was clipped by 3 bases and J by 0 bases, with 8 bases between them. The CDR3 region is CASSYGTSTDTQYF. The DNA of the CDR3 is TGCGCCAGCAGCTACGGGACTAGCACAGATACGCAGTATTTT.

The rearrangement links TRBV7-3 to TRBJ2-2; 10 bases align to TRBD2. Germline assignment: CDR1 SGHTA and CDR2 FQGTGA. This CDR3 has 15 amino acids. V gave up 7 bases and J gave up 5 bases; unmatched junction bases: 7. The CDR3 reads CASTAGGPGTGELFF. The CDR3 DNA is TGTGCCAGCACAGCGGGAGGGCCGGGAACCGGGGAGCTGTTTTTT.

The CDR3 reads CASSLAEGMRVYARDPPYF. The CDR3 DNA reads as TGTGCCAGCAGCTTAGCGGAGGGTATGAGGGTTTACGCTCGAGATCCCCCGTACTTC. The chain links TRBV7-8 to TRBJ2-7, with D possibly being TRBD2 (6 bases). CDR3 length: 19 amino acids. The germline CDR1 and CDR2 sequences are SGHVS and FQNEAQ. Trimming left V 0 bases short and J 12 bases short, with 33 bases between.

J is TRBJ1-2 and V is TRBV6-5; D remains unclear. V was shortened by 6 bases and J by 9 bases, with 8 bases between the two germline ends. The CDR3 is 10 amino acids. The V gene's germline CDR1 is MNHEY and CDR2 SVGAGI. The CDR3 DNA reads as TGTGCCAGCAGAGAGTCCCGCTACACCTTC. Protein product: CASRESRYTF.

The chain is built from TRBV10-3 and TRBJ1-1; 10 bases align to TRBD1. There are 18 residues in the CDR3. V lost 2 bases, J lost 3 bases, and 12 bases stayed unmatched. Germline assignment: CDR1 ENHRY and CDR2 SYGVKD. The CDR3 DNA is TGTGCCATCAGTGAGCGACTCGGGGACAGGGGTCGGGACACTGAAGCTTTCTTT. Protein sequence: CAISERLGDRGRDTEAFF.

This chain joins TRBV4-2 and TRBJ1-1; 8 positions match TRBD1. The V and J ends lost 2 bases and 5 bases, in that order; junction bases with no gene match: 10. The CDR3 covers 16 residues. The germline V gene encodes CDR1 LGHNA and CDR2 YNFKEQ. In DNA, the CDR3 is TGTGCCAGCAGCCAAATCATTCCCAGGGGGCGGACTGAAGCTTTCTTT. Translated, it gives CASSQIIPRGRTEAFF.

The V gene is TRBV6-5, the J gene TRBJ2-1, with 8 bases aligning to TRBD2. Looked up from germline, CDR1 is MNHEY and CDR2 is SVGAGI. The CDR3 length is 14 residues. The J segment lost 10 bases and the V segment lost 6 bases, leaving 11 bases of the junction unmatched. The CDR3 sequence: CASRTAGVDGEQFF. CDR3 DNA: TGTGCCAGCAGGACAGCGGGAGTCGACGGGGAGCAGTTCTTC.

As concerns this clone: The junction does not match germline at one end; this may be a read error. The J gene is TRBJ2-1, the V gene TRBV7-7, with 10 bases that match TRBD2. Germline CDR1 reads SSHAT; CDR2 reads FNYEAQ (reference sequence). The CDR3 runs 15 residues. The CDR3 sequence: CASSMVAGGYNEQFF. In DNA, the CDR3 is TGTGCTAGCAGCATGGTAGCGGGAGGCTACAATGAGCAGTTCTTC.

The CDR3 DNA sequence: TGCGCCAGCAGCCAAGATGTGCGGGGTAGCACAGATACGCAGTATTTT. It codes for CASSQDVRGSTDTQYF. The chain is built from TRBV4-3 and TRBJ2-3, with D maybe TRBD2 (6 bases). The ends were cut back, 0 bases at V and 0 bases at J, with 10 bases in the middle. The CDR3 sequence is 16 residues long. The V gene's germline CDR1 is LGHNA and CDR2 YSLEER.

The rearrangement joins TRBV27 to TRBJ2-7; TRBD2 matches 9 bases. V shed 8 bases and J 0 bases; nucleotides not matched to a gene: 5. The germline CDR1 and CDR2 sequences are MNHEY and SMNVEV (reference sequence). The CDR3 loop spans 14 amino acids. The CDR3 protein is CASGLAGSSYEQYF. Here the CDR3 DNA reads TGTGCCAGCGGTCTAGCGGGGAGCTCCTACGAGCAGTACTTC.

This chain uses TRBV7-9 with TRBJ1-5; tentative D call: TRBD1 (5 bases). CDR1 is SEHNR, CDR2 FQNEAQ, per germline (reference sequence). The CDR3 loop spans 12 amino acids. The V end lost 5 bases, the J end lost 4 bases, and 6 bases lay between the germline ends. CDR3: CASSGANQPQHF. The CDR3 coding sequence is TGTGCCAGCAGCGGGGCTAATCAGCCCCAGCATTTT.

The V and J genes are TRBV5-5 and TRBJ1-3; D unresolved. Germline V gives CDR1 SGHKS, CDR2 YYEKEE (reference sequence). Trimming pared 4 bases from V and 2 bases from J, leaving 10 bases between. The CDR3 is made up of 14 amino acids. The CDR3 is CASSPTGTGNTIYF. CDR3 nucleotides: TGTGCCAGCAGCCCGACGGGGACTGGAAACACCATATATTTT.

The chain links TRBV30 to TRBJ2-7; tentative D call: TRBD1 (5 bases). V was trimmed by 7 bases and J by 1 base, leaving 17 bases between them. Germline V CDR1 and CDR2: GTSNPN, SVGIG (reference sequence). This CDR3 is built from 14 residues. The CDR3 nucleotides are TGTGCCTCCGATCGGCAGGGTGTATCCTACGAGCAGTACTTC. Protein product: CASDRQGVSYEQYF.

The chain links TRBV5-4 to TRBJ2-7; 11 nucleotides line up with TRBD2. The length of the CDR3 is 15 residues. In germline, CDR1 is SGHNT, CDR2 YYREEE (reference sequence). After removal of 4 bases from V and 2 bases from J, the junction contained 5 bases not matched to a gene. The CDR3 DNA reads TGTGCCAGCAGCACGGGACTAGCGGATGCCTACGAGCAGTACTTC. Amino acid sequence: CASSTGLADAYEQYF.

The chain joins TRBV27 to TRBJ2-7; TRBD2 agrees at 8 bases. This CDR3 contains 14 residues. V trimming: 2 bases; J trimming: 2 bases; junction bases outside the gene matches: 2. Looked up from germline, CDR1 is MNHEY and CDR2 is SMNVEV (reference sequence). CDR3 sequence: CASSLTSGPYEQYF. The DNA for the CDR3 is TGTGCCAGCAGTTTAACTAGCGGCCCCTACGAGCAGTACTTC.

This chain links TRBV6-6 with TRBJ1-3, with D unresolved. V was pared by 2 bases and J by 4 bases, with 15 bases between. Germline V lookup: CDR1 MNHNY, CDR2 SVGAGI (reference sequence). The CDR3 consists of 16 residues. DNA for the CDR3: TGTGCCAGCAGTTACGGATCGGGGAGCGGAGGAAACACCATATATTTT. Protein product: CASSYGSGSGGNTIYF.

CDR3 nucleotide sequence: TGTGCCAGCACCTACAGGGGCTTAGGTGAAGCTTTCTTT. Protein: CASTYRGLGEAFF. This rearrangement joins TRBV28 to TRBJ1-1, with TRBD1 matching 7 bases. The CDR3 runs to 13 residues. Germline V CDR1 and CDR2: MDHEN, SYDVKM. Unmatched junction bases numbered 9, after V lost 7 bases and J lost 7 bases.

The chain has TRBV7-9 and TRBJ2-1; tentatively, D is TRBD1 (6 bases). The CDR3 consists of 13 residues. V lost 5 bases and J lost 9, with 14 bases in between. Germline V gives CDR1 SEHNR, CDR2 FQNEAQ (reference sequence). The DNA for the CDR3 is TGTGCCAGCAGCAACCGGGACATAACTGAGCAGTTCTTC. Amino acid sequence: CASSNRDITEQFF.

This CDR3 is CASRQTSTGELFF. The DNA for the CDR3 is TGTGCCAGCAGGCAGACTAGCACCGGGGAGCTGTTTTTT. V gene TRBV7-2 combines with J gene TRBJ2-2, with D possibly matching TRBD2 (6 bases). V lost 6 bases, J lost 4 bases, and 9 bases lay in between. The V gene's germline CDR1 is SGHTA and CDR2 FQGNSA. The CDR3 consists of 13 residues.

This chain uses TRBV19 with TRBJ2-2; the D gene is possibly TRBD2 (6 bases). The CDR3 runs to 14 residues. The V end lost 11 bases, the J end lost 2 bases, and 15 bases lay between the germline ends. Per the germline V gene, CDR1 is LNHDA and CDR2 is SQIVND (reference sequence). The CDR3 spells CASRGGSNTGELFF. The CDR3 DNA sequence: TGTGCCTCCCGTGGGGGGAGCAACACCGGGGAGCTGTTTTTT.

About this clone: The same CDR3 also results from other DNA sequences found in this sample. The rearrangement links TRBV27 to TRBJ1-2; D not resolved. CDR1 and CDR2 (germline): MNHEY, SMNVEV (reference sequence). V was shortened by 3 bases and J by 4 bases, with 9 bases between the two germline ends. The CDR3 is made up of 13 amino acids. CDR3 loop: CASSLREGYGYTF. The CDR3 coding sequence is TGTGCCAGCAGTTTGAGGGAGGGCTATGGCTACACCTTC.

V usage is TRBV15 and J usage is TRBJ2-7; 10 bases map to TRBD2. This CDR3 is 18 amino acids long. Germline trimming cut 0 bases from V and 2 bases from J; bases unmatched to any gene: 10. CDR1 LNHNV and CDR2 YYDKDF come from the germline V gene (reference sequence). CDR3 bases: TGTGCCACCAGCAGAGATCTTCTCCATAGCGGGAGGACCTACGAGCAGTACTTC. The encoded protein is CATSRDLLHSGRTYEQYF.

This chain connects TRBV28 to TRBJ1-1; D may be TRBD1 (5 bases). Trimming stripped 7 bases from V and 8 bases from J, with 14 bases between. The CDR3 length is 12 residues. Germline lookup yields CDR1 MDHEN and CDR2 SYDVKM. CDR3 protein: CASIPSGAEAFF. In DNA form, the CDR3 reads TGTGCCAGCATCCCCTCTGGGGCCGAAGCTTTCTTT.

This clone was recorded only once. This chain's CDR3 is CASSLGQVNTEAFF. The CDR3 coding sequence is TGTGCCAGCAGCTTAGGACAGGTGAACACTGAAGCTTTCTTT. The chain employs TRBV7-2 and TRBJ1-1; a weak D match, TRBD1 (6 bases). With 1 base removed from V and 0 bases from J, the gap between germline ends came to 6 bases. The CDR3 has 14 amino acids. Germline loops: CDR1 SGHTA, CDR2 FQGNSA.

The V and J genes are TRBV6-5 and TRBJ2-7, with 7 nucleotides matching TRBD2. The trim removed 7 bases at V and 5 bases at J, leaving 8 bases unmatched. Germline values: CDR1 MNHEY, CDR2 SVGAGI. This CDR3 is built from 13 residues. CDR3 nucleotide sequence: TGTGCCAGCAAGCAGTCAGGGAGGGACGAGCAGTACTTC. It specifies CASKQSGRDEQYF.

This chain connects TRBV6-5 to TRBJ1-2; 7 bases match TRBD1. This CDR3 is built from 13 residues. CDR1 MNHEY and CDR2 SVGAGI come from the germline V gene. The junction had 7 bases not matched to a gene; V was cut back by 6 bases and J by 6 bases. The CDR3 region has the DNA TGTGCCAGCAGACCACAGGGGAAGGATGGCTACACCTTC. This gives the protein CASRPQGKDGYTF.

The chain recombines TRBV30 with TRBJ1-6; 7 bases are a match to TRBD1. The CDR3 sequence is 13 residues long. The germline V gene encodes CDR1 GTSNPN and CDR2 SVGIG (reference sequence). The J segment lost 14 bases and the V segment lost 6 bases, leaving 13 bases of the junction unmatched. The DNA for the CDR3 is TGTGCCTGCGGAAACACAGGGGCATGGGCCCTCCACTTT. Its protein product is CACGNTGAWALHF.

Here the CDR3 DNA reads TGCAGCGTTGCTCTCGTCACAGGGGGAATGGGCACTGAAGCTTTCTTT. Translation: CSVALVTGGMGTEAFF. This sequence joins TRBV29-1 and TRBJ1-1; 8 nucleotides match TRBD1. Germline V lookup: CDR1 SQVTM, CDR2 ANQGSEA. The CDR3 spans 16 residues. V dropped 4 bases and J dropped 4; count of bases not matched to a gene: 14.

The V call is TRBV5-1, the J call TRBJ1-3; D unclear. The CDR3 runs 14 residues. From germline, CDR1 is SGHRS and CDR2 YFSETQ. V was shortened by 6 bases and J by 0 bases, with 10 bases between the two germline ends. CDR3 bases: TGCGCCAGCAAGCTCGGGGTCTCTGGAAACACCATATATTTT. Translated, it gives CASKLGVSGNTIYF.

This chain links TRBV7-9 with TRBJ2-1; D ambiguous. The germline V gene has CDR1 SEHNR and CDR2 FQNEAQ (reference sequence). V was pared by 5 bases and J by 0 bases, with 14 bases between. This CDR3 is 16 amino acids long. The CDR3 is CASSHTTSNSYNEQFF. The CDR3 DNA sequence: TGTGCCAGCAGCCACACGACTTCAAACTCCTACAATGAGCAGTTCTTC.